This TCR beta chain was retrieved from a study of blood T cell repertoires in COVID-19. Study in general: Donors in the United States, Italy and Spain gave samples during acute or convalescent COVID-19.

Per the original methods: Reference gene primer amplification yielded estimated nucleated cell counts. Clones were read by immunoSEQ multiplex PCR, and TCRdb kept only the in-frame ones, dropping some. D and trimming were read from the DNA, whereas the V and J calls and clone size are those reported in that table. This sample yields roughly 190,000 clones, of which more than 85% are seen a single time; around 1.1% belongs to the top ten. The CDR3 sequence is 13 residues long. V shed 7 bases and J shed 4 bases, with 13 bases lying between them. Germline CDR1 reads SGHDN; CDR2 reads FVKESK. This sequence originates from a young man with acute or convalescent COVID-19. The genes are TRBV14 and TRBJ2-5, with a weak D call TRBD2 (6 bases). Sequences were obtained from peripheral blood. DNA for the CDR3: TGTGCCAGCAACCGACGGGGAGGAGAGACCCAGTACTTC. It translates to CASNRRGGETQYF.